These T cell receptor beta chains were read from a single sample in a study of blood T cell repertoires in COVID-19. Using immunoSEQ multiplex PCR, the repertoire was profiled, and TCRdb retains in-frame clones only, with some absent. The table lists a few hundred thousand clones, 90% of them singletons. Source material: peripheral blood. The receptors shown here come from a woman aged 25 to 39 with COVID-19, enrolled during active disease. CDR3s include the opening cysteine and the closing phenylalanine or tryptophan. The order of the fields is V gene, J gene, D gene, CDR3 protein. D genes are given only for firm matches.

TRBV3-1/TRBV3-2	TRBJ2-5	NA	CASSRGAGPDFETQYF
TRBV6-5	NA	NA	CATRGRGYEQYF
TRBV30	TRBJ1-2	TRBD1	CACRDRANYGYTF
TRBV13	TRBJ1-1	TRBD1	CASSSTGGNEAFF
TRBV25-1	TRBJ2-7	NA	CASSPNRAYYEQYF
TRBV7-2	TRBJ2-5	TRBD2	CASSSWSGRALETQYF
TRBV3-1/TRBV3-2	TRBJ1-3	NA	CASSQLQGLAGNTIYF
TRBV30	TRBJ2-2	TRBD2	CAWSGLAGANTGELFF
TRBV19	TRBJ1-5	TRBD1	CASSIDPLDRGGNQPQHF
TRBV2	TRBJ1-4	TRBD1	CASNQGGFEKLFF
TRBV20-1	TRBJ2-1	NA	CSASSSGYSYNEQFF
TRBV30	TRBJ1-2	TRBD1	CAWSAQPPGQYGYTF
TRBV4-1	TRBJ2-5	TRBD2	CASSQGGLAGGSRETQYF
TRBV5-4	TRBJ2-6	TRBD2	CASSWGRGVRGANVLTF
TRBV11-2	TRBJ2-2	TRBD2	CASSLRSGTSGSRGGELFF
TRBV5-1	TRBJ1-4	NA	CASSPDSRLNEKLFF
TRBV11-2	TRBJ1-2	TRBD1	CASRDGGQKFYGYTF
TRBV5-1	TRBJ2-2	NA	CASSLRIASNTGELFF
TRBV13	TRBJ1-4	TRBD1	CASSPGQGATNEKLFF
TRBV19	TRBJ2-1	NA	CASSIGQGWFF
TRBV19	TRBJ1-2	TRBD1	CASSIYTGEYYGYTF
TRBV18	TRBJ2-1	TRBD1	CASFSGTGRLYNEQFF
TRBV29-1	TRBJ2-7	NA	CSALGGISYEQYF
TRBV5-6	TRBJ2-5	TRBD1	CASSETGTGSETQYF
TRBV5-1	NA	NA	CASSLGHEQYF
TRBV11-2	TRBJ2-7	TRBD2	CASSGQTSGRINEQYF
TRBV6-1	TRBJ1-5	NA	CASSEVRGNNQPQHF
TRBV30	TRBJ1-2	NA	CAWSVTTGSYGYTF
TRBV12-5	TRBJ2-5	NA	CASAAPGGQETQYF